This record covers a single T cell receptor beta chain. CDR1 and CDR2 (germline): LNHDA, SQIVND (reference sequence). With V trimmed by 4 bases and J by 5 bases, 10 bases remained unmatched. The CDR3 has 16 residues. This sample is part of a study of control samples from healthy donors and cancer patients. Method: immunoSEQ multiplex PCR; TCRdb's copy keeps in-frame clones and lacks some. The table shows 60,000 to 75,000 clones, with around 82% occurring only once. The sequenced sample was blood. The chain employs TRBV19 and TRBJ2-1; 8 nucleotides match TRBD2. This clonotype was obtained from a man aged 45-65 years in good health. CDR3 loop: CASSTALAALNNEQFF. The CDR3, as DNA: TGTGCCAGTAGTACCGCACTAGCGGCTTTAAACAATGAGCAGTTCTTC.